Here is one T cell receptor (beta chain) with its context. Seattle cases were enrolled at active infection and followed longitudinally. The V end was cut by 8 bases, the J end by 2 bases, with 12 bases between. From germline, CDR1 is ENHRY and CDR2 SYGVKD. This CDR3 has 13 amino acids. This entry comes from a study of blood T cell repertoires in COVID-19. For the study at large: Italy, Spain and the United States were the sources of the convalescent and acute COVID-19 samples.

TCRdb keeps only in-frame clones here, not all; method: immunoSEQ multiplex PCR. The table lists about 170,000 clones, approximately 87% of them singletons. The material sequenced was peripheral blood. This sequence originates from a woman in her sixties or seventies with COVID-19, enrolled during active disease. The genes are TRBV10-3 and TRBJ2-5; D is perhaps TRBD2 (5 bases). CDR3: CAIQGSGQETQYF. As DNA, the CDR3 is TGTGCCATCCAAGGATCGGGACAAGAGACCCAGTACTTC.